The 21 T cell receptor beta chains below come from one sample, sequenced in a study of blood T cells in healthy people across ages. A second PCR of roughly 7 to 11 cycles used a sample-barcoded 5' primer and a J-beta primer mix. Via MiXCR, TCRdb re-called the 5' RACE reads, giving one row per CDR3 protein. The table lists 700,000 to 950,000 distinct CDR3 sequences, roughly 43% of them singletons. Sequenced input: blood. Every receptor here comes from a woman aged 60-75 years in good health.

This chain joins TRBV4-3 and TRBJ2-1; TRBD2 agrees at 9 bases. Matching the DNA end better, TRBJ2-7 makes the J call doubtful. The CDR3 is made up of 16 amino acids. Germline CDR1 is LGHNA and CDR2 is YSLEER. The CDR3 region is CASSQEGTSSYNEQYF. The CDR3 DNA reads TGCGCCAGCAGCCAGGAGGGGACTAGCAGTTACAATGAGCAGTACTTC.

V and J are TRBV21-1 and TRBJ2-5; TRBD1, the table's D call, was not compared with the DNA. TRBV21-1 is marked as a pseudogene. CDR3 length: 16 amino acids. Written as DNA, the CDR3 is TGTGCCAGCACCCCTGACCGTGGACAGGGCCAAGAGACCCAGTACTTC. It encodes CASTPDRGQGQETQYF.

This chain joins TRBV6-6 and TRBJ2-1; D is possibly TRBD2 (6 bases). CDR1 is MNHNY, CDR2 SVGAGI, per germline (reference sequence). CDR3 length equals 14 residues. Trimming stripped 6 bases from V and 6 bases from J, with 15 bases between. The CDR3 loop reads CASRITGTANEQFF. As DNA, the CDR3 is TGTGCCAGCAGAATAACCGGGACTGCCAATGAGCAGTTCTTC.

The chain combines TRBV12-3 or TRBV12-4 with TRBJ2-1, with no clear D. CDR3 size: 14 residues. V was shortened by 3 bases and J by 6 bases, with 12 bases between the two germline ends. The chain's CDR3 is CASSFGRQPNEQFF. The CDR3 region has the DNA TGTGCCAGCAGTTTCGGGCGTCAGCCCAATGAGCAGTTCTTC.

The rearrangement uses TRBV15 and TRBJ2-7; D is ambiguous. V gave up 0 bases and J gave up 0 bases, with 6 bases separating them. The V gene's germline CDR1 is LNHNV and CDR2 YYDKDF (reference sequence). The CDR3 loop spans 14 amino acids. The CDR3 DNA follows: TGTGCCACCAGCAGAGAAACAGTCTCCTACGAGCAGTACTTC. It yields the protein CATSRETVSYEQYF. Filled out from reference TRBV15 and TRBJ2-7, the complete variable domain reads DAMVIQNPRYQVTQFGKPVTLSCSQTLNHNVMYWYQQKSSQAPKLLFHYYDKDFNNEADTPDNFQSRRPNTSFCFLDIRSPGLGDTAMYLCATSRETVSYEQYFGPGTRLTVT.

This chain connects TRBV25-1 to TRBJ2-4, with D perhaps TRBD1 (6 bases). The J call is doubtful: the DNA matches TRBJ2-7 better. CDR1 is MGHDK, CDR2 SYGVNS, per germline. This CDR3 is built from 15 residues. CDR3 DNA: TGTGCCAGCAGTGAAAGGGGGTTTGCCGACTACGAGCAGTACTTC. It translates to CASSERGFADYEQYF.

The chain recombines TRBV5-1 with TRBJ2-7; the D is unclear. Germline CDR1 SGHRS, CDR2 YFSETQ. The CDR3 has 14 amino acids. V lost 1 base and J lost 3, with 11 bases in between. As DNA, the CDR3 is TGCGCCAGCAGCTTGAGGCTTTACAGCTACGAGCAGTACTTC. Its translation is CASSLRLYSYEQYF.

This chain links TRBV7-6 with TRBJ2-3; the D gene is possibly TRBD2 (6 bases). Between the trimmed V and J ends, which lost 0 bases and 7 bases, there was a span of 20 bases. The germline gives CDR1 SGHVS, CDR2 FNYEAQ. CDR3 length equals 17 residues. The CDR3 region has the DNA TGTGCCAGCAGCTTAGCCACTCGGGGTAGCGGACCCCATACGCAGTATTTT. It codes for CASSLATRGSGPHTQYF.

This clonotype showed up just a few times. The V call is TRBV3-1, the J call TRBJ1-1; 9 nucleotides match TRBD1. CDR1 is LGHDT, CDR2 YNNKEL, per germline (reference sequence). The CDR3 is made up of 17 amino acids. With V trimmed by 4 bases and J by 1 base, 10 bases remained unmatched. The CDR3 here is CASSPVPGQGWNTEAFF. The CDR3, as DNA: TGTGCCAGCAGCCCAGTCCCGGGACAGGGTTGGAACACTGAAGCTTTCTTT.

This clonotype was observed at least ten times. The chain carries TRBV7-2 and TRBJ1-2; D gene uncertain. Germline V gene data show CDR1 as SGHTA and CDR2 as FQGNSA. This CDR3 comprises 13 residues. Between the trimmed V and J ends, which lost 5 bases and 0 bases, there was a span of 7 bases. The CDR3 DNA reads as TGTGCCAGCAGCCGGGATACTAACTATGGCTACACCTTC. Its translation is CASSRDTNYGYTF.

This clonotype showed up just a few times. The rearrangement links TRBV10-3 to TRBJ2-3; D not certain. V shed 4 bases and J shed 2 bases, with 4 bases lying between them. CDR3 length equals 12 residues. Germline V gene sequence: CDR1 ENHRY, CDR2 SYGVKD. The DNA of the CDR3 is TGTGCCATCAGTGGGGACACAGATACGCAGTATTTT. Translated: CAISGDTDTQYF.

The chain uses TRBV20-1 and TRBJ2-3; perhaps TRBD2 as D (6 bases). The V gene lost 1 base and the J gene lost 2 bases, with 13 bases spanning the gap. This CDR3 is 15 amino acids long. In germline, CDR1 is DFQATT, CDR2 SNEGSKA (reference sequence). The CDR3 sequence is CSARGGGAYTDTQYF. CDR3 in DNA: TGCAGTGCTAGAGGAGGCGGGGCATACACAGATACGCAGTATTTT.

The chain couples TRBV12-5 to TRBJ2-3; 8 nucleotides match TRBD2. Germline trimming cut 9 bases from V and 4 bases from J; bases unmatched to any gene: 12. This CDR3 has 15 amino acids. Germline-derived CDR1 and CDR2 are LGHNT and FRNRAP. The CDR3 protein is CASQRGRAGADTQYF. CDR3 coding DNA: TGTGCTAGCCAGAGGGGACGAGCGGGAGCAGATACGCAGTATTTT. Combining the CDR3 with reference TRBV12-5 and TRBJ2-3 gives the whole variable domain DARVTQTPRHKVTEMGQEVTMRCQPILGHNTVFWYRQTMMQGLELLAYFRNRAPLDDSGMPKDRFSAEMPDATLATLKIQPSEPRDSAVYFCASQRGRAGADTQYFGPGTRLTVL.

This clonotype turned up a few times. The chain employs TRBV20-1 and TRBJ1-5, with D perhaps TRBD1 (5 bases). The V end lost 5 bases, the J end lost 7 bases, and 18 bases lay between the germline ends. Germline V gene data show CDR1 as DFQATT and CDR2 as SNEGSKA (reference sequence). CDR3 length equals 14 residues. The CDR3 sequence is CSAPYSQGAQPQHF. The CDR3 nucleotides are TGCAGTGCTCCTTACTCCCAGGGAGCCCAGCCCCAGCATTTT.

CDR3 in amino acids: CATSREAARDTQYF. The DNA of the CDR3 is TGTGCCACCAGCAGAGAAGCGGCCAGGGATACGCAGTATTTT. The genes are TRBV15 and TRBJ2-3; D might be TRBD2 (5 bases). This CDR3 region has 14 residues. The V gene lost 0 bases and the J gene lost 6 bases, with 10 bases spanning the gap. The germline V gene has CDR1 LNHNV and CDR2 YYDKDF (reference sequence).

This clonotype has a count of ten or more. The chain links TRBV4-3 to TRBJ2-7; D may be TRBD2 (5 bases). V gave up 1 base and J gave up 0 bases, with 13 bases separating them. From germline, CDR1 is LGHNA and CDR2 YSLEER. This CDR3 comprises 16 residues. CDR3 in DNA: TGCGCCAGCAGCCAAGGCCTCACTAGTAGCTCCTACGAGCAGTACTTC. This translates into CASSQGLTSSSYEQYF.

Comment on this clonotype: This clone may be a read error of a much larger clone one base away. The chain recombines TRBV28 with TRBJ2-4; TRBD1 matches 7 bases. Looked up from germline, CDR1 is MDHEN and CDR2 is SYDVKM. This CDR3 has 14 amino acids. The trim removed 7 bases at V and 3 bases at J, leaving 6 bases unmatched. CDR3 amino acids: CASTPGQVKNIQYF. Here the CDR3 DNA reads TGTGCCAGCACCCCTGGACAGGTCAAAAACATTCAGTACTTC. The variable domain in full, with the rest retrieved from reference TRBV28 and TRBJ2-4, is DVKVTQSSRYLVKRTGEKVFLECVQDMDHENMFWYRQDPGLGLRLIYFSYDVKMKEKGDIPEGYSVSREKKERFSLILESASTNQTSMYLCASTPGQVKNIQYFGAGTRLSVL.

This clonotype came up a few times. The V gene is TRBV27, the J gene TRBJ2-5; TRBD1 agrees at 8 bases. The CDR3 has 14 amino acids. Germline loops: CDR1 MNHEY, CDR2 SMNVEV (reference sequence). The ends lost 5 bases at V and 9 bases at J; junction bases unmatched: 11. The CDR3 DNA reads as TGTGCCAGCAGTCCCACCGGACAGGGTCAAGCCCAGTACTTC. The encoded protein is CASSPTGQGQAQYF.

This clonotype has just one count. An end of the junction differs from the germline gene, which may be a read error. The DNA for the CDR3 is TGCGTCAGCAGCTCCGGGGGGGCCGGCTACAATGAGCAGTTCTTC. This codes for CVSSSGGAGYNEQFF. This chain uses TRBV5-1 with TRBJ2-1, with TRBD2 identical over 8 bases. The CDR3 spans 15 residues. The V gene's germline CDR1 is SGHRS and CDR2 YFSETQ.

This chain links TRBV4-1 with TRBJ2-6; the match to TRBD1 covers 7 bases. CDR3 length equals 19 residues. Unmatched junction bases numbered 8, after V lost 0 bases and J lost 0 bases. Germline CDR1 reads MGHRA; CDR2 reads YSYEKL. The CDR3 loop reads CASSQDPGQRPSGANVLTF. The CDR3 region has the DNA TGCGCCAGCAGCCAAGATCCGGGACAGAGACCCTCTGGGGCCAACGTCCTGACTTTC.

The chain joins TRBV5-6 to TRBJ2-7; 8 nucleotides agree with TRBD1. The CDR3 covers 14 residues. Germline loops: CDR1 SGHDT, CDR2 YYEEEE. V shed 0 bases and J 6 bases; nucleotides not matched to a gene: 5. CDR3 nucleotide sequence: TGTGCCAGCAGCTTGGCAAGGACAGGGTGCGAGCAGTACTTC. Its translation is CASSLARTGCEQYF.